The T cell receptor beta chain under discussion was sequenced for a study of T cell changes during pregnancy in multiple sclerosis. This clone was found once. Assay used: immunoSEQ multiplex PCR; TCRdb lists only in-frame clones, some missing. Found here are approximately 50,000 clones, around 94% of them singletons; the top ten hold roughly 0.32%. The CDR3 is made up of 15 amino acids. CDR1 and CDR2 (germline): SGHNT, YYREEE (reference sequence). Trimming took 4 bases from V and 1 from J, leaving 9 bases between them. This TCR came from a female donor with multiple sclerosis, enrolled in a pregnancy study. The chain links TRBV5-4 to TRBJ1-6; the D is unclear. The source was CD4+ T cells from peripheral blood mononuclear cells, collected in the third trimester of pregnancy. CDR3 nucleotides: TGTGCCAGCAGCCTTGCTCGGTCCTATAATTCACCCCTCCACTTT. Protein sequence: CASSLARSYNSPLHF.